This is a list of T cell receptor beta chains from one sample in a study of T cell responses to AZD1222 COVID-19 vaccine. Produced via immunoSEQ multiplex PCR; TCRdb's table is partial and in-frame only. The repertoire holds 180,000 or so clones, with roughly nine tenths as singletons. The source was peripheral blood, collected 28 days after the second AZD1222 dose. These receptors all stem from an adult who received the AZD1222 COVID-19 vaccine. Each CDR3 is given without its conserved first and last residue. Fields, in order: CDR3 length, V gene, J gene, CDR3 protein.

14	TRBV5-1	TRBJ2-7	ASSAAPSGDGYEQY
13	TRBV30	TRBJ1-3	AWTGTGSSGNTIY
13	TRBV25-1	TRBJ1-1	ASSKAGGGNTEAF
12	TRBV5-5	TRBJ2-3	ASSTRTGLDTQY
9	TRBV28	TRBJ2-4	ASSLDRGLY
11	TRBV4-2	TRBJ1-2	ASGTGTVYGYT
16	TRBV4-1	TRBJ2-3	ASSQDGSGGLARDTQY
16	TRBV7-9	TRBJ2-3	ASSLGGQGVGGTDTQY
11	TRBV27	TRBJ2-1	ASRAGGPSEQF
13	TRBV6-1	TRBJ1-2	ASSEAPTDNYGYT
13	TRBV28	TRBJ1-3	ASSSGPYSGNTIY
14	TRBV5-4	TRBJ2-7	ASSPGLAGGLYEQY
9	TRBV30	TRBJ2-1	AGDLGGPGF
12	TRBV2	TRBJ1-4	ASSAQDLFGKLF
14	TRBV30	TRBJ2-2	AWSKNTGVWTGELF
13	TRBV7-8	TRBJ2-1	ASTPPGAIYNEQF
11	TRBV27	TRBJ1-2	ASSPTQTGGYT